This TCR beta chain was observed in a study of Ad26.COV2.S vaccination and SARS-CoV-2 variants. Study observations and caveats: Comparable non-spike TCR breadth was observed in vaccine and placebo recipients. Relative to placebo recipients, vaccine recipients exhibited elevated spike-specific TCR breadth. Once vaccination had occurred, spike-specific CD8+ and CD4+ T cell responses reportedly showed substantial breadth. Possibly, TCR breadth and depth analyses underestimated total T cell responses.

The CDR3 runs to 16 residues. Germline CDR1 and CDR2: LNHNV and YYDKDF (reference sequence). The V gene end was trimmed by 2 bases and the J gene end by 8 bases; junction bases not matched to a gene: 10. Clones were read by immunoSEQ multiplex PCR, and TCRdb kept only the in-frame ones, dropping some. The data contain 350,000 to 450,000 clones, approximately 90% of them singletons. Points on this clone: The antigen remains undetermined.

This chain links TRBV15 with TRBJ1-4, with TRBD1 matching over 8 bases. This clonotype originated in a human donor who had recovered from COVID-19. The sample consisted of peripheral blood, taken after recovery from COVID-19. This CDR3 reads CATSRSRDRRGEKLFF. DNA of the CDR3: TGTGCCACCAGCAGAAGCCGGGACAGGAGGGGCGAAAAACTGTTTTTT.